This is a list of T cell receptor beta chains from one sample in a study of blood T cell repertoires in COVID-19. Sequencing used immunoSEQ multiplex PCR; TCRdb keeps in-frame clones, though not all of them. The repertoire holds roughly 92,000 clones, roughly 83% seen once, with approximately 34% in the top ten. The specimen sequenced was peripheral blood. These receptors were taken from a woman aged 80 or older with active or convalescent COVID-19. Both conserved end residues are part of each CDR3. The D gene is left open where the match is weak. Only part of the rows carry a size: once, few, many, or a class if the clone is expanded.

cdr3_nt	cdr3_aa	v_call	j_call	d_call	clone_size
TGTGCCAGCTCACCAGGGGGCCACACAGATACGCAGTATTTT	CASSPGGHTDTQYF	TRBV18	TRBJ2-3	.	few
TGTGCCAGCAGCGGACAGGGGGTGGGGGCTTTCTTT	CASSGQGVGAFF	TRBV12-3/TRBV12-4	TRBJ1-1	TRBD1	.
TGTGCCAGCAGCCCCCGGACAGACCCTAACTATGGCTACACCTTC	CASSPRTDPNYGYTF	TRBV5-4	TRBJ1-2	.	once
TGTGCCAGCAGTTACGGCCTCCTCTCCTACGAGCAGTACTTC	CASSYGLLSYEQYF	TRBV6-6	TRBJ2-7	.	.
TGTGCCACTAAGGGGACTAGCGGGATGGTAGAGCAGTTCTTC	CATKGTSGMVEQFF	TRBV19	TRBJ2-1	TRBD2	.
TGTGCCAGCAGCTTCACAGGGGGGACTGAAGCTTTCTTT	CASSFTGGTEAFF	TRBV7-9	TRBJ1-1	TRBD1	.
TGTGCCAGCTCACCACCGGGCCCATTTGGAAACACCATATATTTT	CASSPPGPFGNTIYF	TRBV18	TRBJ1-3	.	.
TGTGCCAGCAGCTTAGGACTAGCAAACGAGCAGTACTTC	CASSLGLANEQYF	TRBV7-8	TRBJ2-7	TRBD2	.
TGTGCCAGCAGCCAGGCCCTAGGATACGAGCAGTACTTC	CASSQALGYEQYF	TRBV3-1/TRBV3-2	TRBJ2-7	.	.
TGTGCCAGCAGCTTAGCGTTCGGGCAGGGAAATGGCTACACCTTC	CASSLAFGQGNGYTF	TRBV11-3	TRBJ1-2	.	.
TGCGCCAGCAGCTTGGCCGGGACTAATTACAATGAGCAGTTCTTC	CASSLAGTNYNEQFF	TRBV5-1	TRBJ2-1	TRBD2	.
TGTGCCAGCAGACGGGGGGAGGGCGAGCAGTACTTC	CASRRGEGEQYF	TRBV3-1/TRBV3-2	TRBJ2-7	TRBD2	.
TGTGCCAGCAGTTACTTCCCCAGGGACTATGGCTACACCTTC	CASSYFPRDYGYTF	TRBV6-2/TRBV6-3	TRBJ1-2	.	.
TGCGCCAGCACCCGGACAGGGAAGGCGGAGAACTCACCCCTCCACTTT	CASTRTGKAENSPLHF	TRBV23-1	TRBJ1-6	TRBD1	once
TGTGCCAGTAGCCCTCAGGGGGCCAACTCTGGAAACACCATATATTTT	CASSPQGANSGNTIYF	TRBV19	TRBJ1-3	TRBD1	.
TGTGCCAGCAGTTCGGGACTAGCAGCAAACATTCAGTACTTC	CASSSGLAANIQYF	TRBV11-3	TRBJ2-4	TRBD2	.
TGTGCCAGCCGAGCAATCGGGACTAGCGGGAGTAATGAGCAGTTCTTC	CASRAIGTSGSNEQFF	TRBV2	TRBJ2-1	TRBD2	.
TGTGCCAGCAGTTCACCCACAGGGGGGGGGTCACCCCTCCACTTT	CASSSPTGGGSPLHF	TRBV28	TRBJ1-6	TRBD1	.
TGTGCCAGCAGCTTGGCGAGGGCGGGTTCACCCCTCCACTTT	CASSLARAGSPLHF	TRBV7-9	TRBJ1-6	.	.
TGCGCCAGCAGCATGGGGCACGGGGGCAATGAGCAGTTCTTC	CASSMGHGGNEQFF	TRBV5-1	TRBJ2-1	.	.
TGTGCCAGCAGCTTAAGGAGGGGCGGTGGGGAGCTGTTTTTT	CASSLRRGGGELFF	TRBV11-3	TRBJ2-2	.	.
TGTGCCAGCAGCTTAGCGGGACAGGGTGAAAAACTGTTTTTT	CASSLAGQGEKLFF	TRBV7-6	TRBJ1-4	TRBD1	once
TGCGCCAGCAGTCTCCCCGGGGGAAACACCATATATTTT	CASSLPGGNTIYF	TRBV23-1	TRBJ1-3	.	.